Listed here are 30 T cell receptor beta chains from one sample, sequenced in a study of T-cell reconstitution after alpha-beta-depleted transplantation in children. TCRbeta library preparation incorporated unique molecular identifiers. TCRdb processed the PCR reads anew with MiXCR; each CDR3 protein has one entry. The sample has roughly 200,000 distinct CDR3 sequences; about 7% are singletons. Sequenced material: PBMCs, taken before TCRalphabeta/CD19-depleted stem cell transplant. These receptors originate from a boy aged 2 to 10 with acute lymphoblastic leukemia, due to receive a stem cell transplant.

This clonotype was observed at least ten times. The V and J genes are TRBV28 and TRBJ2-7, with 12 bases that match TRBD2. V was clipped by 3 bases and J by 1 base; unmatched bases: 13. The V gene's germline CDR1 is MDHEN and CDR2 SYDVKM. CDR3 length equals 19 residues. The CDR3 region is CASSFPPGLAGPVSYEQYF. In DNA, the CDR3 is TGTGCCAGCAGTTTCCCTCCGGGACTAGCGGGTCCGGTTTCCTACGAGCAGTACTTC.

The gene calls are TRBV5-1 and TRBJ1-4; D uncertain. Germline assignment: CDR1 SGHRS and CDR2 YFSETQ. V lost 3 bases and J 0 bases, leaving 9 bases between the germline ends. There are 15 residues in the CDR3. DNA for the CDR3: TGCGCCAGCAGCTGGATAGACGCAACTAATGAAAAACTGTTTTTT. This translates into CASSWIDATNEKLFF.

V is TRBV12-5 and J is TRBJ1-3; tentatively, D is TRBD1 (6 bases). CDR3 length: 18 amino acids. Germline V CDR1 and CDR2: LGHNT, FRNRAP. V was trimmed by 0 bases and J by 0 bases, leaving 15 bases between them. DNA for the CDR3: TGTGCTAGTGGTTTGGTAGAGGGGGGCTTGCTCTCTGGAAACACCATATATTTT. Its protein is CASGLVEGGLLSGNTIYF.

On this clonotype: A much larger clone is a single base away; this may be a read error. V gene TRBV11-2 combines with J gene TRBJ2-7; D gene uncertain. With 5 bases removed from V and 7 bases from J, the gap between germline ends came to 15 bases. The CDR3 is made up of 13 amino acids. Looked up from germline, CDR1 is SGHAT and CDR2 is FQNNGV. The CDR3 is CASSVRVIGEQYF. For the CDR3, the DNA is TGTGCCAGCAGCGTGAGAGTAATCGGAGAGCAGTACTTC.

This clonotype was counted ten times or more. This rearrangement joins TRBV4-3 to TRBJ1-2; no clear D. This CDR3 contains 13 residues. V lost 0 bases to trimming and J lost 7 bases, with 9 bases between them. Germline CDR1 LGHNA, CDR2 YSLEER. CDR3 nucleotides: TGCGCCAGCAGCCAAGATGGAAAATTTGGCTACACCTTC. It codes for CASSQDGKFGYTF.

This clonotype was counted ten times or more. DNA of the CDR3: TGTGCCAGCAGTTACCAGGCGTATGGCTACACCTTC. Translation: CASSYQAYGYTF. The J gene is TRBJ1-2, the V gene TRBV6-2 or TRBV6-3, with no clear D. This CDR3 has 12 residues. Trimming left V 2 bases short and J 5 bases short, with 6 bases between. The germline gives CDR1 MNHEY, CDR2 SVGEGT.

This clonotype was seen repeatedly, ten times or more. The chain employs TRBV24-1 and TRBJ1-1; D is undetermined. CDR3 length: 13 residues. Per the germline V gene, CDR1 is KGHDR and CDR2 is SFDVKD. Trimming shortened V by 4 bases and J by 2 bases, and 7 bases separated the two germline ends. Here the CDR3 reads CATSEQPNTEAFF. The CDR3 region has the DNA TGTGCCACCAGTGAGCAACCCAACACTGAAGCTTTCTTT.

This clonotype was seen ten or more times. The rearrangement links TRBV4-3 to TRBJ2-1; D is possibly TRBD1 (5 bases). The CDR3 contains 15 residues. V shed 1 base and J shed 1 base, with 8 bases lying between them. Germline CDR1 reads LGHNA; CDR2 reads YSLEER. This CDR3 reads CASSQVRGSYNEQFF. The CDR3, as DNA: TGCGCCAGCAGCCAAGTTAGGGGATCCTACAATGAGCAGTTCTTC.

This chain joins TRBV20-1 and TRBJ2-7, with TRBD2 matching 7 bases. Trimming at V came to 0 bases and at J to 5 bases, leaving 10 bases not matched to a gene. Germline lookup yields CDR1 DFQATT and CDR2 SNEGSKA (reference sequence). The CDR3 has 15 residues. This CDR3 reads CSARDPAGAEHEQYF. In DNA form, the CDR3 reads TGCAGTGCTAGAGACCCCGCGGGAGCGGAACACGAGCAGTACTTC.

The sample holds many counts of this clonotype. V and J are TRBV7-2 and TRBJ2-3; no definite D call. CDR1 and CDR2 from the germline V gene are SGHTA and FQGNSA. Trimming shortened V by 4 bases and J by 4 bases, and 6 bases separated the two germline ends. This CDR3 contains 12 residues. DNA of the CDR3: TGTGCCAGCAGCTCATATTCAGATACGCAGTATTTT. Translation gives CASSSYSDTQYF.

This clonotype has a count of ten or more. V usage is TRBV5-1 and J usage is TRBJ2-1; 8 bases align to TRBD1. The CDR3 runs to 15 residues. J gave up 2 bases and V 4 bases, and 5 bases lay outside the gene matches. Germline CDR1 and CDR2: SGHRS and YFSETQ. This chain's CDR3 is CASSPGQAAYNEQFF. DNA of the CDR3: TGCGCCAGCAGCCCGGGACAGGCCGCCTACAATGAGCAGTTCTTC.

This clonotype was observed a few times. The chain carries TRBV5-5 and TRBJ2-1, with 14 nucleotides matching TRBD2. Trimming at V came to 4 bases and at J to 7 bases, leaving 4 bases not matched to a gene. There are 15 residues in the CDR3. The V gene's germline CDR1 is SGHKS and CDR2 YYEKEE (reference sequence). In DNA form, the CDR3 reads TGTGCCAGCAGCATGACTAGCGGGGGGGGAAATGAGCAGTTCTTC. This gives the protein CASSMTSGGGNEQFF.

This clonotype was seen many times. This rearrangement joins TRBV7-3 to TRBJ2-1, with TRBD1 matching over 10 bases. Per the germline V gene, CDR1 is SGHTA and CDR2 is FQGTGA. V was clipped by 2 bases and J by 7 bases; unmatched bases: 5. The CDR3 extends over 15 amino acids. CDR3 nucleotides: TGTGCCAGCAGCTTAGGGACAGGGGCCTTAAATGAGCAGTTCTTC. Encoded protein: CASSLGTGALNEQFF. The full variable domain, its missing parts supplied by reference TRBV7-3 and TRBJ2-1, is GAGVSQTPSNKVTEKGKYVELRCDPISGHTALYWYRQSLGQGPEFLIYFQGTGAADDSGLPNDRFFAVRPEGSVSTLKIQRTERGDSAVYLCASSLGTGALNEQFFGPGTRLTVL.

This clonotype showed up just a few times. This sequence joins TRBV12-3 or TRBV12-4 and TRBJ2-1; D may be TRBD2 (5 bases). The CDR3 loop spans 13 amino acids. Trimming removed 1 base from V and 12 bases from J, with 13 bases in between. CDR3 region: CASSLDRAEGQFF. CDR3 DNA sequence: TGTGCCAGCAGTTTAGACAGAGCCGAGGGGCAGTTCTTC.

The rearrangement uses TRBV20-1 and TRBJ2-1; 10 bases map to TRBD2. CDR1 is DFQATT, CDR2 SNEGSKA, per germline (reference sequence). With V trimmed by 6 bases and J by 5 bases, 13 bases remained unmatched. The CDR3 runs 16 residues. DNA of the CDR3: TGCAGTGCCCCAGGCGATATAGCGGGAGGTGACAATGAGCAGTTCTTC. Translated, it gives CSAPGDIAGGDNEQFF.

This clonotype was seen many times. The CDR3 is CSASGREGFSYEQYF. Here the CDR3 DNA reads TGCAGTGCTAGCGGGAGGGAAGGATTTAGCTACGAGCAGTACTTC. J is TRBJ2-7 and V is TRBV20-1; 8 bases match TRBD2. J lost 3 bases, V lost 3 bases, and 10 bases had no gene match. Germline CDR1 is DFQATT and CDR2 is SNEGSKA (reference sequence). This CDR3 is 15 amino acids long.

This clonotype was detected only a few times. CDR3 nucleotide sequence: TGTGCCAGCAGCTTAACCGGACATCTCAGCTCCTACGAGCAGTACTTC. Translated: CASSLTGHLSSYEQYF. The genes are TRBV7-2 and TRBJ2-7; tentatively, D is TRBD1 (5 bases). Germline V gene sequence: CDR1 SGHTA, CDR2 FQGNSA. This CDR3 has 16 residues. V lost 2 bases and J 0 bases, leaving 14 bases between the germline ends.

This clonotype was seen repeatedly, ten times or more. The gene calls are TRBV12-3 or TRBV12-4 and TRBJ1-5; TRBD1 might be the D (5 bases). CDR3 length equals 14 residues. The V end lost 6 bases, the J end lost 4 bases, and 13 bases lay between the germline ends. The CDR3 is CASRWGLFNQPQHF. In DNA form, the CDR3 reads TGTGCCAGCAGATGGGGACTGTTTAATCAGCCCCAGCATTTT.

This clonotype was seen repeatedly, ten times or more. The rearrangement links TRBV20-1 to TRBJ2-7; tentatively, D is TRBD1 (6 bases). CDR1 and CDR2 from the germline V gene are DFQATT and SNEGSKA (reference sequence). V lost 4 bases, J lost 6 bases, and 13 bases lay in between. This CDR3 has 12 amino acids. This CDR3 is CSAKTGLGEQYF. The CDR3 region has the DNA TGCAGTGCTAAGACAGGCCTCGGCGAGCAGTACTTC.

The chain carries TRBV7-2 and TRBJ2-7, with 7 bases matching TRBD2. CDR3 size: 15 residues. J lost 4 bases, V lost 6 bases, and 12 bases had no gene match. Germline-derived CDR1 and CDR2 are SGHTA and FQGNSA. The CDR3 loop is CASRLEGAGVYEQYF. CDR3 coding DNA: TGTGCCAGCAGACTAGAGGGTGCGGGGGTATACGAGCAGTACTTC. Variable domain in full (rest from reference TRBV7-2 and TRBJ2-7): GAGVSQSPSNKVTEKGKDVELRCDPISGHTALYWYRQSLGQGLEFLIYFQGNSAPDKSGLPSDRFSAERTGGSVSTLTIQRTQQEDSAVYLCASRLEGAGVYEQYFGPGTRLTVT.

This clonotype was seen at least ten times. The chain uses TRBV12-3 or TRBV12-4 and TRBJ1-4, with 8 bases that match TRBD1. Losses at the gene ends were 6 bases for V and 4 bases for J; bases not matched to a gene: 4. The CDR3 has 14 residues. CDR3 sequence reads: CASSYRGGNEKLFF. The CDR3 DNA reads as TGTGCCAGCAGCTACAGGGGGGGTAATGAAAAACTGTTTTTT.

This clonotype was seen a few times. The chain uses TRBV11-2 and TRBJ2-1, with 8 bases aligning to TRBD2. The CDR3 extends over 19 amino acids. CDR1 SGHAT and CDR2 FQNNGV come from the germline V gene. The ends lost 5 bases at V and 0 bases at J; junction bases unmatched: 15. CDR3 sequence: CASSPAGIAGTSSYNEQFF. Here the CDR3 DNA reads TGTGCCAGCAGCCCGGCGGGCATAGCGGGGACGAGCTCCTACAATGAGCAGTTCTTC.

This clonotype was found a few times. The J gene is TRBJ2-2, the V gene TRBV10-3; tentatively, D is TRBD1 (5 bases). Germline values: CDR1 ENHRY, CDR2 SYGVKD. V lost 2 bases, J lost 4 bases, and 11 bases lay in between. The CDR3 contains 15 residues. The CDR3 region is CAISEQRQPTGELFF. Written as DNA, the CDR3 is TGTGCCATCAGTGAGCAAAGACAGCCCACCGGGGAGCTGTTTTTT.

A note on this clonotype: A much larger clone differs from this one at a single base, so this may be a read error. Lacking the conserved final phenylalanine or tryptophan, this CDR3 likely reflects a read error. This chain uses TRBV28 with TRBJ1-1, with 7 bases fitting TRBD1. The CDR3 consists of 12 residues. V was clipped by 6 bases and J by 8 bases; unmatched bases: 6. The germline gives CDR1 MDHEN, CDR2 SYDVKM. The chain's CDR3 is CASRRTGVEAFY. The CDR3 DNA reads TGTGCCAGCAGACGGACAGGCGTCGAAGCTTTCTAT.

This clonotype was recorded many times. The chain links TRBV7-9 to TRBJ2-1; 7 positions agree with TRBD2. The CDR3 is 14 residues long. V was clipped by 6 bases and J by 0 bases; unmatched bases: 2. Germline V gene sequence: CDR1 SEHNR, CDR2 FQNEAQ (reference sequence). CDR3 in amino acids: CASSASGSYNEQFF. The DNA for the CDR3 is TGTGCCAGCAGTGCTAGCGGCTCCTACAATGAGCAGTTCTTC.

This clonotype was counted a few times. V usage is TRBV11-2 and J usage is TRBJ2-7; 11 nucleotides align to TRBD2. The CDR3 spans 14 residues. The V and J ends lost 4 bases and 7 bases, in that order; junction bases with no gene match: 6. Germline loops: CDR1 SGHAT, CDR2 FQNNGV. CDR3 sequence reads: CASSSLAGGWEQYF. The CDR3 region has the DNA TGTGCCAGCAGCTCATTAGCGGGAGGGTGGGAGCAGTACTTC.

This clonotype came up many times. V and J are TRBV7-6 and TRBJ2-3, with 10 bases fitting TRBD2. The germline gives CDR1 SGHVS, CDR2 FNYEAQ. CDR3 length: 16 residues. V trimming: 1 base; J trimming: 0 bases; junction bases outside the gene matches: 1. CDR3 residues: CASSLVAGGSTDTQYF. CDR3 DNA sequence: TGTGCCAGCAGCTTAGTAGCGGGGGGCAGCACAGATACGCAGTATTTT.

This sequence joins TRBV28 and TRBJ1-2; perhaps TRBD1 as D (5 bases). The V gene's germline CDR1 is MDHEN and CDR2 SYDVKM. V dropped 4 bases and J dropped 7 bases, with 16 bases sitting between them. The CDR3 is made up of 14 amino acids. CDR3 DNA sequence: TGTGCCAGCAGTTCCCCCGGGACCCCCCTTGGCTACACCTTC. It encodes CASSSPGTPLGYTF.

In this sample, this clonotype turned up many times. The gene calls are TRBV20-1 and TRBJ1-2; no firm D call. V was clipped by 6 bases and J by 4 bases, with 15 bases between them. This CDR3 spans 13 amino acids. Germline values: CDR1 DFQATT, CDR2 SNEGSKA (reference sequence). The CDR3 protein is CSAKRFSPYGYTF. In DNA, the CDR3 is TGCAGTGCCAAGAGATTCTCCCCCTATGGCTACACCTTC.

This chain uses TRBV5-4 with TRBJ2-7; weak D call: TRBD2 (5 bases). The CDR3 length is 15 residues. Germline CDR1 is SGHNT and CDR2 is YYREEE (reference sequence). V lost 2 bases to trimming and J lost 0 bases, with 12 bases between them. DNA for the CDR3: TGTGCCAGCAGCTTCTGGACGGAGGACTCCTACGAGCAGTACTTC. It translates to CASSFWTEDSYEQYF. Together with reference TRBV5-4 and TRBJ2-7, the CDR3 gives the full variable domain: ETGVTQSPTHLIKTRGQQVTLRCSSQSGHNTVSWYQQALGQGPQFIFQYYREEENGRGNFPPRFSGLQFPNYSSELNVNALELDDSALYLCASSFWTEDSYEQYFGPGTRLTVT.